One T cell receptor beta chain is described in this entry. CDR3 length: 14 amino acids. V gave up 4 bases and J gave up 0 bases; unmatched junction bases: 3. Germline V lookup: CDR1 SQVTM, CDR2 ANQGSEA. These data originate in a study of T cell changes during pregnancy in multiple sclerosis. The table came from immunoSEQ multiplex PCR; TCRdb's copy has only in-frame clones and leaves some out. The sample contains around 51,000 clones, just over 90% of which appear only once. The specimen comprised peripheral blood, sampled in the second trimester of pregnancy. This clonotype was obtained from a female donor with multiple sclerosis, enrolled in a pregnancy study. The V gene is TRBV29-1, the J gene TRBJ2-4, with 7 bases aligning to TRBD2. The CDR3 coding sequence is TGCAGCGTTGGCGGGGGATTAGCCAAAAACATTCAGTACTTC. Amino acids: CSVGGGLAKNIQYF.